Below, one T cell receptor (beta chain) is given with its context. This record comes from a study of blood T cells in healthy people across ages. Germline loops: CDR1 LNHNV, CDR2 YYDKDF (reference sequence). The CDR3 has 17 residues. V was cut by 1 base and J by 4 bases, with 18 bases left in between. The authors ran a second PCR of roughly 6 to 12 cycles using a sample-barcoded 5' primer and a J-beta primer mix. TCRdb itself ran the 5' RACE reads through MiXCR, one entry per CDR3 protein. The data show roughly 800,000 distinct CDR3 sequences, 20% to 30% seen once. These data also formed part of another study, on T cells of mothers and their children. According to that study: Study donors consisted of a few healthy Caucasian mothers and their six children. Every mother supplied over 9.5 million TCR beta CDR3 reads and every child a few million. Persisting microchimeric T cell clones went undetected.

The V call is TRBV15, the J call TRBJ2-3, with D maybe TRBD2 (6 bases). The sample comprised blood. The receptor's source is a boy younger than 18 in good health. CDR3 loop: CATSRGRGDPSADTQYF. The CDR3 DNA reads TGTGCCACCAGCAGAGGGCGGGGAGACCCTAGCGCAGATACGCAGTATTTT.